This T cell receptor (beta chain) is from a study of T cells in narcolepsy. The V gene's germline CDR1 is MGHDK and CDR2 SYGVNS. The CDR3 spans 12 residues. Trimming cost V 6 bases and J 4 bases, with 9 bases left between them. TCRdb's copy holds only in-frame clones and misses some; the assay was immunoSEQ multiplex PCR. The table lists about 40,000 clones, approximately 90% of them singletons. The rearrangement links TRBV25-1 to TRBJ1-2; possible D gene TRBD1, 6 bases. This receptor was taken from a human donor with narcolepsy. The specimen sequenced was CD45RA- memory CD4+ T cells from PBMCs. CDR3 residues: CASRLDSYGYTF. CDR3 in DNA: TGTGCCAGCAGACTGGACAGCTATGGCTACACCTTC.